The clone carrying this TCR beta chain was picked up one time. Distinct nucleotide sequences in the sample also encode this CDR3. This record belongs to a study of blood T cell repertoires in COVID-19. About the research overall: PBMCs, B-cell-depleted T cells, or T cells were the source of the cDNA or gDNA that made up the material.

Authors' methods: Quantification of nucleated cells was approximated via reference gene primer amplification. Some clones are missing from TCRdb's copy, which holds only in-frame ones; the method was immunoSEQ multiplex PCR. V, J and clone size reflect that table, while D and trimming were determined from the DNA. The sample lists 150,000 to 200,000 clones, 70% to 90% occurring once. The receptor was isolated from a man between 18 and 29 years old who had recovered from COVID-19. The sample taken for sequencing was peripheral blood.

The CDR3 nucleotides are TGTGCCAGCAGTCTAAACTCTGGGGCCAACGTCCTGACTTTC. Translated, it gives CASSLNSGANVLTF. This sequence joins TRBV6-5 and TRBJ2-6; D ambiguous. Trimming left V 5 bases short and J 0 bases short, with 5 bases between. The CDR3 loop spans 14 amino acids. CDR1 and CDR2 from the germline V gene are MNHEY and SVGAGI.